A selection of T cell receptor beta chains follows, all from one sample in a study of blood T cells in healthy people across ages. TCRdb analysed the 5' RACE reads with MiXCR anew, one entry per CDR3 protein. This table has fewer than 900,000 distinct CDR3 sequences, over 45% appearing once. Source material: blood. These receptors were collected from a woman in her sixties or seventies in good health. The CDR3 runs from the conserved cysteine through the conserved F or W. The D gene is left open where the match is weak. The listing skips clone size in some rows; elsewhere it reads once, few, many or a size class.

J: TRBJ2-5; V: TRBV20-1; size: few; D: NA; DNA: TGCAGTGCTAGAGGTCCTGATAGCCGGGAGACCCAGTACTTC; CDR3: CSARGPDSRETQYF
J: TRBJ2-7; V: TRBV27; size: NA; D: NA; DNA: TGTGCCAGCAGTTTATCGGAGGGGTCAGGCGAGCAGTACTTC; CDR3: CASSLSEGSGEQYF
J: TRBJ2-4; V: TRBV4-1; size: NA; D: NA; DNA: TGCGCCAGCAGCCCCCCGGGACCCGCGCGTTGGCAGTACTTC; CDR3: CASSPPGPARWQYF
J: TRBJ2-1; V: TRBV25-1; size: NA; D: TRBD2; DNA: TGTGCCAGCAGTGGCACTAGCGGGAGGATCCGTTTTGCCAATGAGCAGTTCTTC; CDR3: CASSGTSGRIRFANEQFF
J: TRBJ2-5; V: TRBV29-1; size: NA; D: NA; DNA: TGCAGCGTTGAAGATAGACGGACAGACTCCGGGCAGTACTTC; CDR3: CSVEDRRTDSGQYF
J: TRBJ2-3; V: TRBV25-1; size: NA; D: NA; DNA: TGTGCCAGCAGTGAATGGGGGATTGGGGGACCGAGCACAGATACGCAGTATTTT; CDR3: CASSEWGIGGPSTDTQYF
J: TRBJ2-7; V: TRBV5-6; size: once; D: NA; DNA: TGTGCCAGCAGCTCGCCTGCCAGCACCTACGAGCAGTACTTC; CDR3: CASSSPASTYEQYF
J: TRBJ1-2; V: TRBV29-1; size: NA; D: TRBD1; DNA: TGCAGCGTTGAAGGACAGGGAATACGGGGGGGCTACACCTTC; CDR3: CSVEGQGIRGGYTF
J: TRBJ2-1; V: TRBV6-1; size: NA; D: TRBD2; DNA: TGTGCCGGGGGACTAGCGGAGCAGTTCTTC; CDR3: CAGGLAEQFF
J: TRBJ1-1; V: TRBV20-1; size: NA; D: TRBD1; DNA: TGCAGTGCGGGGCAGGGGGCCGTTGTATCCCAAGCTTTCTTT; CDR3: CSAGQGAVVSQAFF
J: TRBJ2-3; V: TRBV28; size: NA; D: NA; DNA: TGTGCCAGCAGTTTCCCCCTGGAATTCGCTAGCACAGATACGCAGTATTTT; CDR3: CASSFPLEFASTDTQYF
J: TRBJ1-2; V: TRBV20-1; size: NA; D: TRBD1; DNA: TGCAGTGCTAAGTGGGACAGGGACTATGGCTACACCTTC; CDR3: CSAKWDRDYGYTF
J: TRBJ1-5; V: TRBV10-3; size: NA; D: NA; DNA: TGTGCCATCAAAGGAGCAGGGGGCAATCAGCCCCAGCATTTT; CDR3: CAIKGAGGNQPQHF
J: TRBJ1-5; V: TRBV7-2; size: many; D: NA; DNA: TGTGCCAGCAGTGCGGACGGTAGCAATCAGCCCCAGCATTTT; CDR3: CASSADGSNQPQHF